This record concerns one T cell receptor beta chain sequence. Recruits, aged 18 to 89 years, lived in 25 or so US areas. For recovered donors of Cohort 3, there were two negative PCRs, clearance, or symptom resolution. The data are from a study of blood T cell repertoires in COVID-19. At the level of the study: The origin of the acute and convalescent COVID-19 samples was the United States, Italy and Spain. T cells, B-cell-depleted T cells, or PBMCs supplied cDNA or gDNA.

Generated by immunoSEQ multiplex PCR, the TCRdb table keeps only in-frame clones and is missing some. The table has 130,000 or so clones, about 80% seen once. CDR3 length: 16 residues. The receptor was isolated from a man in his fifties who had recovered from COVID-19. Sequenced material: PBMCs or T cells enriched from blood (not recorded which). The J gene is TRBJ1-6, the V gene TRBV21-1; the listed D gene, TRBD1, was not tested against the DNA. TRBV21-1 is designated a pseudogene. CDR3 amino acids: CASRPIRTVYNSPLHF. CDR3 coding DNA: TGTGCCAGCAGACCCATAAGGACAGTATATAATTCACCCCTCCACTTT.